These 8 T cell receptor beta chains were sequenced from one sample in a study of regulatory T cells in long-lasting Graves disease. Time point meaning: persistent/refractory GD, antithyroid drugs over 5 years with positive TRAb. The TCR library was prepared using RNA isolated from PBMCs. CDR3-region Arm-PCR and iRepertoire HTBI primers produced the TCR beta libraries. Each CDR3 protein gets one entry after TCRdb re-called the multiplex PCR reads with MiXCR. The data contain about 470,000 distinct CDR3 sequences, about a fifth of them singletons. The sample consisted of peripheral blood mononuclear cells (PBMCs), taken when the disease was refractory, from a patient treated with antithyroid drugs. These receptors all come from a female donor with Graves disease.

This chain connects TRBV29-1 to TRBJ1-2; 7 bases fit TRBD1. The germline V gene encodes CDR1 SQVTM and CDR2 ANQGSEA. V lost 6 bases and J lost 6; bases outside the gene matches: 7. The CDR3 has 12 amino acids. The CDR3 region has the DNA TGCAGCGTCCCCGGGACAGAGGATGGCTACACCTTC. Its protein product is CSVPGTEDGYTF.

This clonotype was recorded at least ten times. The chain is built from TRBV7-2 and TRBJ2-7; D is ambiguous. V lost 5 bases, J lost 7 bases, and 12 bases lay in between. CDR3 length: 12 residues. Germline values: CDR1 SGHTA, CDR2 FQGNSA. CDR3 in DNA: TGTGCCAGCAGCCTCCGAGGAAGGGAGCAGTACTTC. Translating gives CASSLRGREQYF.

The chain links TRBV7-2 to TRBJ2-5, with 7 nucleotides matching TRBD2. CDR1 SGHTA and CDR2 FQGNSA come from the germline V gene. CDR3 length: 17 residues. J was trimmed by 5 bases and V by 0 bases; bases with no gene match: 12. CDR3 sequence reads: CASSLALAGEGWETQYF. CDR3 bases: TGTGCCAGCAGCTTAGCGTTGGCGGGAGAGGGTTGGGAGACCCAGTACTTC.

This clonotype showed up many times. The chain carries TRBV3-1 and TRBJ1-2; TRBD1 aligns across 7 bases. The junction had 6 bases not matched to a gene; V was cut back by 4 bases and J by 7 bases. Germline V CDR1 and CDR2: LGHDT, YNNKEL (reference sequence). The CDR3 spans 13 residues. The chain's CDR3 is CASSPQQGSGYTF. Here the CDR3 DNA reads TGTGCCAGCAGCCCTCAACAGGGGAGTGGCTACACCTTC.

This clonotype was picked up a small number of times. The chain couples TRBV6-1 to TRBJ2-1; 9 bases match TRBD2. CDR1 is MNHNS and CDR2 is SASEGT in the germline V gene. This CDR3 is 15 amino acids long. The V gene end was trimmed by 6 bases and the J gene end by 11 bases; junction bases not matched to a gene: 14. The CDR3 region has the DNA TGTGCCAGCAGCCCGGGGGGTAGCGGGAGTATCAAGCAGTTCTTC. Translated, it gives CASSPGGSGSIKQFF.

This chain links TRBV10-3 with TRBJ2-1; either TRBD1 or TRBD2 may supply D (5 bases each). Deletions cut 4 bases from V and 10 bases from J, with 14 bases between. The CDR3 is made up of 13 amino acids. Germline V gene lookup returns CDR1 ENHRY and CDR2 SYGVKD. DNA of the CDR3: TGTGCCATCAGTGGAACGGGACCCGGGGAGCAGTTCTTC. This encodes CAISGTGPGEQFF.

In regard to this clonotype: One end of the junction varies from germline; a read error may be responsible. The chain uses TRBV7-7 and TRBJ2-2; D call uncertain. Germline V gives CDR1 SSHAT, CDR2 FNYEAQ (reference sequence). CDR3 length: 13 amino acids. Here the CDR3 DNA reads TGTGCTAGCAGCTTAAATCTTGCCGGGGAGCTGTTTTTT. Its translation: CASSLNLAGELFF.

This clonotype was seen at least ten times. The rearrangement uses TRBV30 and TRBJ1-1; TRBD1 agrees at 8 bases. Germline V gene sequence: CDR1 GTSNPN, CDR2 SVGIG (reference sequence). The CDR3 sequence is 13 residues long. Trimming took 3 bases from V and 4 from J; bases not matched to a gene: 4. DNA for the CDR3: TGTGCCTGGAGGAATACAGGGGGCACTGAAGCTTTCTTT. It specifies CAWRNTGGTEAFF.